The 24 T cell receptor beta chains listed next were all sequenced from one sample in a study of tumor and adjacent non-tumor tissue in lung cancer. RNA was extracted from bulk tissue without any cell sorting. Three rounds of nested PCR, following a modified ARM-PCR protocol, produced the TCRbeta library. TCRdb recomputed calls from the multiplex PCR reads with MiXCR, one row per CDR3 protein. The sample lists roughly 120,000 distinct CDR3 sequences; under 90% were seen once. The sequencing sample was made of lung tumor tissue. The receptors come from a man aged 65 to 85 with non-small cell lung cancer.

Points on this clonotype: One junction end disagrees with the germline gene, perhaps due to a read error. V gene TRBV7-8 combines with J gene TRBJ2-2, with D perhaps matching TRBD2 (5 bases). Per germline, CDR1 SGHVS and CDR2 FQNEAQ. The CDR3 is 15 residues long. CDR3 loop: CASSLGTVVTGELVF. For the CDR3, the DNA is TGTGCCAGCAGCTTAGGGACGGTGGTTACCGGGGAGCTGGTTTTT.

To note about this clonotype: One end of the junction fails to match germline, which may point to a read error. The V call is TRBV4-1, the J call TRBJ2-7; TRBD2 agrees at 11 bases. CDR3 size: 16 residues. Germline lookup yields CDR1 MGHRA and CDR2 YSYEKL. CDR3 nucleotides: TGCGCTAGCAGTCGGATACTAGCGGGAGAGGGGGACGAGCGGTACTTC. Residues: CASSRILAGEGDERYF.

Comments on this clonotype: At one end the junction does not follow the germline gene, possibly because of a read error. The chain joins TRBV12-3 or TRBV12-4 to TRBJ2-2, with TRBD2 matching over 10 bases. The CDR3 loop spans 16 amino acids. This CDR3 is CASSISLGLAPGELSF. In nucleotides, the CDR3 is TGTGCCAGCAGTATTTCCTTGGGACTAGCGCCCGGGGAGCTGTCTTTT.

The chain recombines TRBV12-3 or TRBV12-4 with TRBJ1-2; TRBD1 aligns across 7 bases. This CDR3 is 15 amino acids long. Here the CDR3 reads CVGNLLTGFGYGYTF. CDR3 bases: TGTGTCGGCAATTTATTGACAGGGTTTGGCTATGGCTACACCTTC.

A note on this clonotype: The limits of the CDR3 on the DNA are not certain, so only TCRdb's listed CDR3 is given. The rearrangement uses TRBV29-1 and TRBJ1-1; TRBD1 was called by the table and not checked on the DNA. The CDR3 sequence runs 14 residues, both termini included. Germline lookup yields CDR1 SQVTM and CDR2 ANQGSEA. CDR3: CSVFAQGTNTEVFF.

The chain joins TRBV13 to TRBJ2-7; D gene uncertain. Germline-derived CDR1 and CDR2 are PRHDT and FYEKMQ (reference sequence). CDR3 length equals 13 residues. V dropped 6 bases and J dropped 6 bases, with 15 bases sitting between them. CDR3 nucleotides: TGTGCCAGCAGATCAACCACGGTGGGCGAGCAGTACTTC. Encoded protein: CASRSTTVGEQYF.

This clonotype was recorded only once. The junction departs from germline at one end; a sequencing error may be responsible. The CDR3 loop is CASAPYRNQPQHF. DNA of the CDR3: TGCGCTAGTGCCCCGTATAGGAATCAGCCCCAGCATTTT. V usage is TRBV12-5 and J usage is TRBJ1-5; no clear D. This CDR3 has 13 amino acids. Germline V gene data show CDR1 as LGHNT and CDR2 as FRNRAP. Filled out from reference TRBV12-5 and TRBJ1-5, the complete variable domain reads DARVTQTPRHKVTEMGQEVTMRCQPILGHNTVFWYRQTMMQGLELLAYFRNRAPLDDSGMPKDRFSAEMPDATLATLKIQPSEPRDSAVYFCASAPYRNQPQHFGDGTRLSIL.

The chain has TRBV12-3 or TRBV12-4 and TRBJ2-1; 8 bases line up with TRBD2. Losses at the gene ends were 8 bases for V and 12 bases for J; bases not matched to a gene: 15. This CDR3 spans 14 amino acids. Written as DNA, the CDR3 is TGTGCCAGCTGTCTAGCGGGTGGCTCGGATGGGCAGTTCTTC. Amino acids: CASCLAGGSDGQFF.

In the case of this clonotype: At one end, the junction sequence differs from germline, possibly due to a read error. The rearrangement links TRBV5-6 to TRBJ2-2; D gene ambiguous. Germline V lookup: CDR1 SGHDT, CDR2 YYEEEE. The length of the CDR3 is 16 residues. The CDR3 here is CASSFGTRNSGGELFF. The CDR3 bases are TGTGCCAGTAGCTTTGGAACCAGGAACTCAGGCGGGGAGCTGTTTTTT.

In regard to this clonotype: A read error is likely, as this CDR3 ends without the conserved phenylalanine or tryptophan. This chain uses TRBV5-4 with TRBJ2-1, with D maybe TRBD1 (6 bases). CDR3 length: 13 amino acids. CDR1 and CDR2 (germline): SGHNT, YYREEE (reference sequence). This CDR3 reads CTSSLRTVNEQFL. CDR3 nucleotide sequence: TGTACCAGCAGCTTGAGGACAGTCAATGAGCAGTTCTTG.

Notes on this clonotype: One junction end does not reproduce the germline sequence, and a read error may be involved. The chain carries TRBV5-4 and TRBJ2-7, with D tentatively TRBD1 (5 bases). The germline V gene encodes CDR1 SGHNT and CDR2 YYREEE (reference sequence). CDR3 length equals 14 residues. The CDR3 here is CTSSLAGQAYERYF. The CDR3 DNA reads TGTACCAGCAGCTTGGCCGGACAAGCCTACGAGCGGTACTTC.

The V call is TRBV11-2, the J call TRBJ2-3; 7 bases match TRBD1. V lost 6 bases and J lost 7; bases outside the gene matches: 10. Per the germline V gene, CDR1 is SGHAT and CDR2 is FQNNGV. The CDR3 extends over 14 amino acids. Written as DNA, the CDR3 is TGTGCCAGCAGATCACAGGGGTACTCATATACGCAGTATTTT. Translated, it gives CASRSQGYSYTQYF.

There are a few counts of this clonotype. A single base separates this from a much larger clone, so it may be a read error. This chain links TRBV7-9 with TRBJ1-1, with 9 nucleotides matching TRBD1. The CDR3 sequence is 15 residues long. The germline gives CDR1 SEHNR, CDR2 FQNEAQ (reference sequence). The CDR3 loop is CTSRAGTGHDTEAFF. The CDR3 coding sequence is TGTACCAGCAGGGCCGGGACAGGGCATGACACTGAAGCTTTCTTT. Using reference TRBV7-9 and TRBJ1-1 for the parts outside the CDR3, the full variable domain is DTGVSQNPRHKITKRGQNVTFRCDPISEHNRLYWYRQTLGQGPEFLTYFQNEAQLEKSRLLSDRFSAERPKGSFSTLEIQRTEQGDSAMYLCTSRAGTGHDTEAFFGQGTRLTVV.

This clonotype was counted a single time. A much larger clonotype is one base distant, so this may be a read error. CDR3: CASSLSPPGTRGYTF. The CDR3 DNA sequence: TGTGCCAGCAGCCTAAGCCCCCCGGGGACGCGTGGCTACACCTTC. The chain employs TRBV14 and TRBJ1-2, with a possible D match to TRBD1 (5 bases). CDR1 is SGHDN, CDR2 FVKESK, per germline. V was shortened by 4 bases and J by 7 bases, with 19 bases between the two germline ends. This CDR3 is 15 amino acids long.

The DNA of the CDR3 is TGTGTCTGGAGCTTACATGTGCGGGAATGGGCCTCCTACAATGAGCAGTTCTTC. As protein: CVWSLHVREWASYNEQFF. V usage is TRBV11-2 and J usage is TRBJ2-1; weak D call: TRBD2 (6 bases). Germline CDR1 is SGHAT and CDR2 is FQNNGV. The CDR3 sequence is 18 residues long. The complete variable domain, with remaining parts taken from reference TRBV11-2 and TRBJ2-1, reads EAGVAQSPRYKIIEKRQSVAFWCNPISGHATLYWYQQILGQGPKLLIQFQNNGVVDDSQLPKDRFSAERLKGVDSTLKIQPAKLEDSAVYLCVWSLHVREWASYNEQFFGPGTRLTVL.

J is TRBJ1-1 and V is TRBV11-1; D not certain. In germline, CDR1 is SGHAT, CDR2 FQDESV (reference sequence). This CDR3 has 14 residues. V dropped 6 bases and J dropped 1 base, with 12 bases sitting between them. The CDR3 DNA reads TGTGCCAGCAGGCAGTGTACAAGGAACACTGAAGCTTTCTTT. As protein: CASRQCTRNTEAFF.

This clonotype was observed many times. The V call is TRBV6-1, the J call TRBJ1-1, with 7 bases that match TRBD1. The CDR3 totals 14 residues. Germline CDR1 MNHNS, CDR2 SASEGT. V trimming: 1 base; J trimming: 8 bases; junction bases outside the gene matches: 7. This CDR3 is CASSEVEGATEAFF. The CDR3 DNA follows: TGTGCCAGCAGTGAAGTCGAGGGGGCGACGGAAGCTTTCTTT.

A word on this clonotype: Since the CDR3 does not end with the conserved phenylalanine or tryptophan, this likely comes from a read error. The rearrangement uses TRBV10-3 and TRBJ1-6; 7 bases fit TRBD1. The CDR3 consists of 14 residues. CDR1 and CDR2 (germline): ENHRY, SYGVKD. The CDR3 nucleotides are TGTACCATCAATAGACAGGGACCTAATTCACCCCTCCACTTA. Its translation: CTINRQGPNSPLHL.

Notes on this clonotype: Relative to the germline gene, one junction end is altered; a read error may explain this. This chain uses TRBV5-1 with TRBJ2-7; D is possibly TRBD1 (6 bases). The CDR3 runs to 13 residues. Germline CDR1 reads SGHRS; CDR2 reads YFSETQ. The CDR3 sequence is CASSWDKIYEQYF. DNA for the CDR3: TGCGCCAGCAGCTGGGACAAAATCTACGAGCAGTATTTC.

Comments on this clonotype: This may stem from a read error, because a much larger clone lies one nucleotide away. V gene TRBV20-1 combines with J gene TRBJ2-1; D possibly uses TRBD1 or TRBD2 (5 bases each). This CDR3 is 14 amino acids long. The germline gives CDR1 DFQATT, CDR2 SNEGSKA (reference sequence). The CDR3 DNA follows: TGCAGTGCTGCCGGGGCAGGCTCCTACAATGAGCGGTTCTTC. Translating it yields CSAAGAGSYNERFF.

The chain has TRBV4-3 and TRBJ1-2, with 8 bases matching TRBD1. CDR3 length: 14 residues. In germline, CDR1 is LGHNA, CDR2 YSLEER. CDR3 sequence (DNA): TGCATCAGCAGCCAAGATCTCGGGACAGGACGCTACACCTTC. Its protein is CISSQDLGTGRYTF.

With regard to this clonotype: One end of the junction is discordant with germline, which a read error may explain. The V and J genes are TRBV6-2 or TRBV6-3 and TRBJ2-1, with 8 bases identical to TRBD2. The V gene's germline CDR1 is MNHEY and CDR2 SVGEGT. The CDR3 runs to 15 residues. CDR3: CANSPGLGNTNERFF. The CDR3 DNA reads as TGTGCCAACAGTCCGGGACTAGGCAATACCAATGAGCGGTTTTTC.

The chain has TRBV5-5 and TRBJ2-3; weak D call: TRBD2 (6 bases). This CDR3 has 17 residues. Germline V gene data show CDR1 as SGHKS and CDR2 as YYEKEE (reference sequence). The CDR3 DNA reads as TGTATCAGCAGCTATCAATATGAGACTAGTGGAGGCACAACGCAGTATTTT. It codes for CISSYQYETSGGTTQYF.

Concerning this clonotype itself: This is likely a read error, given that the CDR3 carries no conserved phenylalanine or tryptophan at its end. This chain uses TRBV5-1 with TRBJ2-5; D gene unclear. Germline V gives CDR1 SGHRS, CDR2 YFSETQ. The CDR3 consists of 12 residues. The CDR3 loop is CTSSLVQETQYL. CDR3 in DNA: TGCACCAGCAGCTTGGTTCAAGAGACCCAGTACCTC.